The 22 T cell receptor beta chains below come from one sample, sequenced in a study of cytomegalovirus exposure and HLA in healthy donors (TCRdb year 2017). To prepare the library, the immunoSEQ multiplex PCR assay was applied. A mixture of 60 forward primers for TCR Vbeta segments and 13 reverse primers for TCR Jbeta segments was used in the multiplex PCR. Sourced from immuneACCESS, this table was stored by TCRdb with only in-frame sequences that have V and J called. A share of the clones is absent; for the studies checked, an unresolved V gene accounts for under half, and the remainder has no known explanation. This sample holds some 160,000 clones; 75% to 90% were observed only once. The leading ten clones occupy roughly 1.8% of the sample. Specimen: PBMCs. These receptors were collected from a woman aged 18-29 years in good health and CMV-seronegative.

This rearrangement joins TRBV10-3 to TRBJ2-3, with 10 positions matching TRBD2. The CDR3 length is 16 residues. V lost 6 bases to trimming and J lost 4 bases; unmatched junction nucleotides: 10. Germline CDR1 reads ENHRY; CDR2 reads SYGVKD. The CDR3 region has the DNA TGTGCCATCAGCGATCTCCCTAGCGGGAGCGCAGATACGCAGTATTTT. Encoded protein: CAISDLPSGSADTQYF.

V gene TRBV9 combines with J gene TRBJ2-3; 11 bases match TRBD1. Germline V gene data show CDR1 as SGDLS and CDR2 as YYNGEE. CDR3 length: 16 residues. V was pared by 0 bases and J by 6 bases, with 6 bases of the junction left unmatched. The CDR3, as DNA: TGTGCCAGCAGCGTAGAGGACAGGGGGCTTCGGGATACGCAGTATTTT. Residues: CASSVEDRGLRDTQYF.

The J gene is TRBJ1-5, the V gene TRBV28; possibly TRBD1 for D (6 bases). V was cut by 10 bases and J by 2 bases, with 18 bases left in between. This CDR3 spans 15 amino acids. Germline V gene data show CDR1 as MDHEN and CDR2 as SYDVKM. This CDR3 is CATKKQGLGNQPQHF. The CDR3 DNA reads as TGTGCCACCAAAAAACAGGGTCTCGGCAATCAGCCCCAGCATTTT.

The chain uses TRBV30 and TRBJ2-5; D is uncertain. V gave up 0 bases and J gave up 2 bases, with 13 bases separating them. CDR3 length: 15 amino acids. The germline gives CDR1 GTSNPN, CDR2 SVGIG (reference sequence). The CDR3 sequence is CAWSVLGSPQETQYF. In nucleotides, the CDR3 is TGTGCCTGGAGTGTACTGGGCAGCCCACAAGAGACCCAGTACTTC.

This clone was found a few times. The gene calls are TRBV6-5 and TRBJ1-6, with D possibly TRBD1 on 5 matching bases. V gave up 2 bases and J gave up 13 bases, with 18 bases separating them. Germline V CDR1 and CDR2: MNHEY, SVGAGI. The CDR3 totals 15 residues. CDR3 nucleotide sequence: TGTGCCAGCAGTTACCGCGGGACGGCGAGGGTCCCCCTCCACTTT. It translates to CASSYRGTARVPLHF.

The V and J genes are TRBV9 and TRBJ2-3; 7 bases align to TRBD2. CDR3 size: 14 residues. CDR1 is SGDLS and CDR2 is YYNGEE in the germline V gene. J gave up 3 bases and V 1 base, and 2 bases lay outside the gene matches. CDR3 sequence reads: CASSVWGGTDTQYF. DNA for the CDR3: TGTGCCAGCAGCGTATGGGGGGGAACAGATACGCAGTATTTT.

This clone was counted a single time. The chain employs TRBV28 and TRBJ2-1; 10 nucleotides agree with TRBD2. Germline V gene lookup returns CDR1 MDHEN and CDR2 SYDVKM. V lost 6 bases, J lost 3 bases, and 5 bases stayed unmatched. This CDR3 comprises 15 residues. The CDR3: CASSSSGGVYNEQFF. For the CDR3, the DNA is TGTGCCAGCAGCTCCAGCGGGGGGGTCTACAATGAGCAGTTCTTC.

The V and J genes are TRBV15 and TRBJ2-7; 10 nucleotides line up with TRBD2. Germline CDR1 reads LNHNV; CDR2 reads YYDKDF (reference sequence). The CDR3 runs 14 residues. With 5 bases clipped from V and 4 bases from J, the junction kept 5 bases outside the gene matches. The CDR3 DNA sequence: TGTGCCACCAGCGTAACTAGCGGGATGTACGAGCAGTACTTC. This sequence encodes CATSVTSGMYEQYF. The variable domain in full, completed from reference TRBV15 and TRBJ2-7, reads DAMVIQNPRYQVTQFGKPVTLSCSQTLNHNVMYWYQQKSSQAPKLLFHYYDKDFNNEADTPDNFQSRRPNTSFCFLDIRSPGLGDTAMYLCATSVTSGMYEQYFGPGTRLTVT.

The chain combines TRBV27 with TRBJ2-1; 8 nucleotides line up with TRBD2. Looked up from germline, CDR1 is MNHEY and CDR2 is SMNVEV (reference sequence). The CDR3 extends over 15 amino acids. V shed 6 bases and J 4 bases; nucleotides not matched to a gene: 8. The CDR3 DNA sequence: TGTGCCAGCAGCCAGCGGGGGAGAATTTACAATGAGCAGTTCTTC. Its translation is CASSQRGRIYNEQFF.

To note about this clone: Other DNA sequences in this specimen translate into the identical CDR3. The chain carries TRBV27 and TRBJ2-7, with 7 bases aligning to TRBD1. Germline lookup yields CDR1 MNHEY and CDR2 SMNVEV (reference sequence). CDR3 length: 13 residues. The V and J ends lost 5 bases and 3 bases, in that order; junction bases with no gene match: 4. Written as DNA, the CDR3 is TGTGCCAGCAGTCCGACAGGGTACTACGAGCAGTACTTC. Residues: CASSPTGYYEQYF.

The chain recombines TRBV11-3 with TRBJ2-5; 7 bases align to TRBD1. The germline V gene has CDR1 SGHNT and CDR2 YENEEA. The CDR3 loop spans 15 amino acids. Germline trimming cut 5 bases from V and 0 bases from J; bases unmatched to any gene: 6. The chain's CDR3 is CASSQSQGYQETQYF. The CDR3 DNA sequence: TGTGCCAGCAGCCAATCACAGGGGTACCAAGAGACCCAGTACTTC. The full variable domain, its missing parts supplied by reference TRBV11-3 and TRBJ2-5, is EAGVVQSPRYKIIEKKQPVAFWCNPISGHNTLYWYLQNLGQGPELLIRYENEEAVDDSQLPKDRFSAERLKGVDSTLKIQPAELGDSAVYLCASSQSQGYQETQYFGPGTRLLVL.

This clone was detected ten times or more. J is TRBJ2-3 and V is TRBV6-4; 10 nucleotides agree with TRBD2. The V gene end was trimmed by 3 bases and the J gene end by 4 bases; junction bases not matched to a gene: 1. CDR1 and CDR2 (germline): MRHNA, SNTAGT. The CDR3 length is 14 residues. CDR3 region: CASSEGLAADTQYF. For the CDR3, the DNA is TGTGCCAGCAGTGAAGGACTAGCGGCAGATACGCAGTATTTT.

The V call is TRBV7-2, the J call TRBJ1-5; possibly TRBD1 for D (5 bases). V was trimmed by 2 bases and J by 2 bases, leaving 10 bases between them. The CDR3 covers 15 residues. Germline CDR1 and CDR2: SGHTA and FQGNSA. CDR3 residues: CASSLSSGGNQPQHF. The CDR3 DNA sequence: TGTGCCAGCAGCTTATCGTCGGGGGGCAATCAGCCCCAGCATTTT. Based on the CDR3 plus reference TRBV7-2 and TRBJ1-5, the full variable domain is GAGVSQSPSNKVTEKGKDVELRCDPISGHTALYWYRQSLGQGLEFLIYFQGNSAPDKSGLPSDRFSAERTGGSVSTLTIQRTQQEDSAVYLCASSLSSGGNQPQHFGDGTRLSIL.

The chain has TRBV14 and TRBJ2-5; 9 nucleotides agree with TRBD2. The J segment lost 7 bases and the V segment lost 1 base, leaving 13 bases of the junction unmatched. There are 17 residues in the CDR3. The V gene's germline CDR1 is SGHDN and CDR2 FVKESK. The CDR3 sequence is CASSQGVGTSITRTQYF. In nucleotides, the CDR3 is TGTGCCAGCAGCCAAGGGGTAGGGACTAGCATAACCCGGACCCAGTACTTC.

The chain is built from TRBV27 and TRBJ2-6; the D gene is possibly TRBD1 (6 bases). Germline values: CDR1 MNHEY, CDR2 SMNVEV (reference sequence). This CDR3 is built from 17 residues. The V end lost 7 bases, the J end lost 0 bases, and 16 bases lay between the germline ends. CDR3 coding DNA: TGTGCCAGCACCCCCTACTACAGGGTCTCTGGGGCCAACGTCCTGACTTTC. It translates to CASTPYYRVSGANVLTF.

In regard to this clone: Relative to the germline gene, one junction end is altered; a read error may explain this. This chain joins TRBV7-9 and TRBJ2-3; D is ambiguous. CDR3 length: 15 residues. Germline CDR1 reads SEHNR; CDR2 reads FQNEAQ (reference sequence). The CDR3 spells CSSSLGQSPTDTQYF. CDR3 nucleotide sequence: TGTTCCAGCAGCTTAGGGCAGTCCCCCACAGATACGCAGTATTTT.

The V and J genes are TRBV2 and TRBJ2-7, with TRBD1 identical over 9 bases. The CDR3 has 15 amino acids. The V gene end was trimmed by 3 bases and the J gene end by 2 bases; junction bases not matched to a gene: 5. Germline-derived CDR1 and CDR2 are SNHLY and FYNNEI. The CDR3, as DNA: TGTGCCAGCAGTGACCGCGGGACAGGGACCTACGAGCAGTACTTC. It yields the protein CASSDRGTGTYEQYF.

This chain links TRBV4-2 with TRBJ2-1; possible D gene TRBD1, 5 bases. The V end was cut by 1 base, the J end by 6 bases, with 10 bases between. Germline V gene sequence: CDR1 LGHNA, CDR2 YNFKEQ. The CDR3 is made up of 14 amino acids. As DNA, the CDR3 is TGTGCCAGCAGCCAAGTGGGGCCGGGCAATGAGCAGTTCTTC. It translates to CASSQVGPGNEQFF.

This clone occurred once. This chain joins TRBV7-3 and TRBJ1-5; 7 bases are shared with TRBD1. This CDR3 comprises 14 residues. Germline V lookup: CDR1 SGHTA, CDR2 FQGTGA. V shed 5 bases and J 2 bases; nucleotides not matched to a gene: 3. The CDR3: CASSATGGNQPQHF. DNA of the CDR3: TGTGCCAGCAGCGCAACAGGGGGCAATCAGCCCCAGCATTTT.

The chain carries TRBV25-1 and TRBJ2-3; a weak D match, TRBD2 (7 bases). The ends were cut back, 10 bases at V and 4 bases at J, with 24 bases in the middle. The CDR3 sequence is 16 residues long. CDR1 and CDR2 (germline): MGHDK, SYGVNS. This CDR3 reads CANDPRGGPPADTQYF. The CDR3 DNA reads as TGTGCCAACGACCCGAGGGGGGGTCCCCCGGCAGATACGCAGTATTTT.

The chain carries TRBV5-1 and TRBJ1-1; no clear D gene. Germline lookup yields CDR1 SGHRS and CDR2 YFSETQ. The CDR3 is made up of 13 amino acids. Trimming removed 2 bases at V and 1 base at J, with 6 bases between. The CDR3 loop reads CASSLLQNTEAFF. CDR3 in DNA: TGCGCCAGCAGCTTACTGCAGAACACTGAAGCTTTCTTT.

This clone has just one count. The chain has TRBV27 and TRBJ2-7, with D unresolved. From germline, CDR1 is MNHEY and CDR2 SMNVEV (reference sequence). This CDR3 has 12 residues. Trimming took 5 bases from V and 3 from J, leaving 8 bases between them. CDR3 loop: CASSPSGYEQYF. The CDR3 DNA reads TGTGCCAGCAGTCCGTCGGGCTACGAGCAGTACTTC.